Detailed here is one TCR beta chain. The study recruited people aged about 18 to 95 years across approximately 24 US areas. Donors in Cohort 3 counted as recovered after two negative PCRs, clearance, or symptom resolution. The J segment lost 4 bases and the V segment lost 6 bases, leaving 2 bases of the junction unmatched. Germline V gene data show CDR1 as MNHEY and CDR2 as SMNVEV (reference sequence). There are 12 residues in the CDR3. The data derive from a study of blood T cell repertoires in COVID-19. About the research overall: COVID-19 samples collected from the United States, Italy and Spain covered acute and convalescent phases.

Per the study methods: The authors estimated nucleated cell counts from reference gene primer amplification. Clones were read by immunoSEQ multiplex PCR, and TCRdb kept only the in-frame ones, dropping some. V, J and clone size reflect that table, while D and trimming were determined from the DNA. The repertoire holds 430,000 or so clones, with roughly 90% as singletons. This TCR derives from a woman aged 40 to 50 who had recovered from COVID-19. The chain combines TRBV27 with TRBJ2-5, with 7 bases fitting TRBD2. The sample comprised PBMCs or T cells enriched from blood (not recorded which). The CDR3 coding sequence is TGTGCCAGCAGATCTAGCGGAGAGACCCAGTACTTC. It codes for CASRSSGETQYF.